This paragraph reports one T cell receptor (beta chain). Germline values: CDR1 MDHEN, CDR2 SYDVKM. The trim removed 5 bases at V and 4 bases at J, leaving 7 bases unmatched. The CDR3 length is 14 residues. This sample is drawn from a study of blood T cell repertoires in COVID-19. Study details: The origin of the acute and convalescent COVID-19 samples was the United States, Italy and Spain. T cells, B-cell-depleted T cells, or PBMCs provided the cDNA or gDNA that served as material.

Data came from immunoSEQ multiplex PCR; TCRdb stores just in-frame clones and leaves some out. The repertoire holds around 700,000 clones, 80% to 90% seen once, with around 0.3% in the top ten. The sample taken for sequencing was peripheral blood. The V call is TRBV28, the J call TRBJ1-2, with 7 bases matching TRBD1. This TCR derives from a woman younger than 35 with acute or convalescent COVID-19. The CDR3 nucleotides read TGTGCCAGCAGTCCCACAGGGGCTTTCTATGGCTACACCTTC. Translation gives CASSPTGAFYGYTF.